The T cell receptor (beta chain) described here comes from a study of blood T cell repertoires in COVID-19. About the study: Samples came from the United States, Italy and Spain, spanning acute and convalescent COVID-19. PBMCs, B-cell-depleted T cells, or T cells were the source of the cDNA or gDNA that made up the material.

It was during active infection that Seattle patients were enrolled and then longitudinally followed. Trimming shortened V by 3 bases and J by 0 bases, and 3 bases separated the two germline ends. Germline assignment: CDR1 SGHRS and CDR2 YFSETQ. This CDR3 region has 13 residues. In the original processing: Reference gene primer amplification in the assay estimated nucleated cell counts. Generated by immunoSEQ multiplex PCR, the TCRdb table keeps only in-frame clones and is missing some. The DNA was the basis for D and trimming; V, J and clone size are from that table. The sample records fewer than 200,000 clones, about four fifths being singletons.

The TCR was taken from a woman aged 40 to 50 with COVID-19, enrolled during active disease. This rearrangement joins TRBV5-1 to TRBJ2-2; D unresolved. Sample: peripheral blood. The CDR3 sequence is CASSSTNTGELFF. CDR3 nucleotide sequence: TGCGCCAGCAGCTCAACGAACACCGGGGAGCTGTTTTTT.